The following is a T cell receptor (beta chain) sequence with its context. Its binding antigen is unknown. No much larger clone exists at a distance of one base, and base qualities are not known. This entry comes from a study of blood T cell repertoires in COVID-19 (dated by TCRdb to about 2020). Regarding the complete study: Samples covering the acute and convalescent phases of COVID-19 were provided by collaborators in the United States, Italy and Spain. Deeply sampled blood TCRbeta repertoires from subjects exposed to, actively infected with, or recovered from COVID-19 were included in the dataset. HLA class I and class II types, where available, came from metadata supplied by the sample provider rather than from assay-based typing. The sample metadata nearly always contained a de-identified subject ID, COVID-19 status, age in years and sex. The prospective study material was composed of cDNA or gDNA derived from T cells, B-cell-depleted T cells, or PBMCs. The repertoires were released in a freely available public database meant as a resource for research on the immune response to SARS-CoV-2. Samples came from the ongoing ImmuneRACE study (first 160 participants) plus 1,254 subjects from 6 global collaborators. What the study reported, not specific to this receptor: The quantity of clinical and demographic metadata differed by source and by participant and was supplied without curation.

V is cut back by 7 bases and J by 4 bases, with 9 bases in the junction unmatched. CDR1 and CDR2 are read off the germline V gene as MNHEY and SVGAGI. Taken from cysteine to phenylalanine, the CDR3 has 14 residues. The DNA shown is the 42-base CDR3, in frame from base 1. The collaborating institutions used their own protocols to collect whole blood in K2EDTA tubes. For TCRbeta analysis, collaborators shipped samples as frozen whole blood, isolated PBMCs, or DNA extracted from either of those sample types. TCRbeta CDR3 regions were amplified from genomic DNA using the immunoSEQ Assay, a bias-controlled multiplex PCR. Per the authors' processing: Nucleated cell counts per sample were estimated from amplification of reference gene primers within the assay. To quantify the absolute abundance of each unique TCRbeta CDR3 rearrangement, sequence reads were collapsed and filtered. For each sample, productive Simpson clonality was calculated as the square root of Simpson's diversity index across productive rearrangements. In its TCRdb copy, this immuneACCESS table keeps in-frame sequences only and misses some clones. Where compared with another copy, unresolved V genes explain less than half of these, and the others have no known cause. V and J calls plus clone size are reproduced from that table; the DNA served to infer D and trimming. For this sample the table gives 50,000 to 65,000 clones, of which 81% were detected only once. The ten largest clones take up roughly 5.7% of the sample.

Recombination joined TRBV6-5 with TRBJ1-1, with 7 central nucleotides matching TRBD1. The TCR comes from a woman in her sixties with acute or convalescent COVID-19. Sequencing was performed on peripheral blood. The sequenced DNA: TGTGCCAGCAACCCGACAGGGAGAGGCACTGAAGCTTTCTTT. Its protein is CASNPTGRGTEAFF.